A selection of T cell receptor beta chains follows, all from one sample in a study of T cell responses to AZD1222 COVID-19 vaccine. Sequencing used immunoSEQ multiplex PCR; TCRdb keeps in-frame clones, though not all of them. The repertoire has 84,000 or so clones, 87% of them found once; the top ten carry approximately 1.6%. This specimen consisted of peripheral blood, obtained on day 0 of AZD1222 vaccination. The origin of the receptors is an adult in good health. Both conserved end residues are part of each CDR3. D genes are given only for firm matches. Only part of the rows carry a size: once, few, many, or a class if the clone is expanded.

j_gene	d_gene	abundance	v_gene	CDR3nt	CDR3aa
TRBJ2-7	.	few	TRBV30	TGTGCCTGGAGGATGGGCTACGAGCAGTACTTC	CAWRMGYEQYF
TRBJ2-3	TRBD2	.	TRBV10-2	TGCGCCAGCAGTGGCCGAGAGGGAGCGGGAGGTGGTACGCAGTATTTT	CASSGREGAGGGTQYF
TRBJ1-1	.	.	TRBV18	TGTGCCAGCTCACCTTTTCTCGGGTCCCCTAACACTGAAGCTTTCTTT	CASSPFLGSPNTEAFF
TRBJ1-1	.	.	TRBV7-9	TGTGCCAGCAGCTCGAACAGTGAAGCTTTCTTT	CASSSNSEAFF
TRBJ1-4	.	.	TRBV7-9	TGTGCCAGCAGCTTAGTCGGACTACCTAATGAAAAACTGTTTTTT	CASSLVGLPNEKLFF
TRBJ2-3	TRBD1	.	TRBV11-3	TGTGCCAGCAGCTCCGCGGGGACAGGGGGATATGCAGATACGCAGTATTTT	CASSSAGTGGYADTQYF
TRBJ2-1	.	few	TRBV9	TGTGCCAGCAGCGTAGGCGTGGGGGGTCTAAGCAATGAGCAGTTCTTC	CASSVGVGGLSNEQFF
TRBJ2-7	.	few	TRBV7-9	TGTGCCAGCAGCTTGGATGTCGGGAACGAGCAGTACTTC	CASSLDVGNEQYF
TRBJ1-2	.	.	TRBV19	TGTGCCAGTAGTATTCCAGCTAACTATGGCTACACCTTC	CASSIPANYGYTF
TRBJ1-3	.	once	TRBV5-8	TGTGCCAGCAGCTTCGGAACAGGCAGAAACACCATATATTTT	CASSFGTGRNTIYF
TRBJ1-2	.	.	TRBV7-9	TGTGCCAGCAGCAGAAATACGTATGGCTACACCTTC	CASSRNTYGYTF
TRBJ2-1	.	.	TRBV3-1/TRBV3-2	TGTGCCAGCAGCCCCTCAGGAGAATGGAATGAGCAGTTCTTC	CASSPSGEWNEQFF
TRBJ1-2	.	.	TRBV5-1	TGCGCCAGCAGCTTGGCGGCGGAAAGGGGAGGCTACACCTTC	CASSLAAERGGYTF
TRBJ1-6	.	.	TRBV6-5	TGTGCCAGCAGTTACAGCCCTCGGAGGAACAATTCACCCCTCCACTTT	CASSYSPRRNNSPLHF
TRBJ1-2	.	.	TRBV6-2/TRBV6-3	TGTGCCAGCAGTTTCAGCGGGGCTGGCTACACCTTC	CASSFSGAGYTF
TRBJ1-2	.	.	TRBV6-5	TGTGCCAGCAAGAGGGGCAGGGAGGCTGGCTACACCTTC	CASKRGREAGYTF
TRBJ1-1	.	.	TRBV28	TGTGCCACCATAACTCTTCGCCGGGCATTGAACACTGAAGCTTTCTTT	CATITLRRALNTEAFF
TRBJ1-1	.	.	TRBV15	TGTGCCACCAGCAGAGCAGGATACACTGAAGCTTTCTTT	CATSRAGYTEAFF
TRBJ1-2	.	.	TRBV12-3/TRBV12-4	TGTGCCAGCAGTCCCGGGAAGGGCTATGGCTACACCTTC	CASSPGKGYGYTF
TRBJ1-1	TRBD1	.	TRBV27	TGTGCCAGCAAACGGACAGGGGCAAGCGTGAACACTGAAGCTTTCTTT	CASKRTGASVNTEAFF
TRBJ1-2	TRBD1	.	TRBV6-5	TGTGCCAGTCGACAGGGGCACTATGGCTACACCTTC	CASRQGHYGYTF
TRBJ2-3	.	.	TRBV27	TGTGCCAGCAGTTTAAGTCGGCCGGGAGATACGCAGTATTTT	CASSLSRPGDTQYF
TRBJ1-1	.	.	TRBV28	TGTGCCAGCAGTTTGGGCTGGTACGCTTTCTTT	CASSLGWYAFF
TRBJ1-1	.	.	TRBV7-9	TGTGCCAGCAGCAGAGACAGGACAGAAGCTTTCTTT	CASSRDRTEAFF
TRBJ1-6	.	.	TRBV4-1	TGCGCCAGCAGCTCGGGGGGCGCGAGCTCCTATAATTCACCCCTCCACTTT	CASSSGGASSYNSPLHF
TRBJ2-1	TRBD2	once	TRBV5-1	TGCGCCAGCACTACTAGCGGAACCTACAATGAGCAGTTCTTC	CASTTSGTYNEQFF
TRBJ2-3	TRBD2	.	TRBV6-5	TGTGCCAGCAGGAACCTAGCGGGAGTGCCAGATACGCAGTATTTT	CASRNLAGVPDTQYF